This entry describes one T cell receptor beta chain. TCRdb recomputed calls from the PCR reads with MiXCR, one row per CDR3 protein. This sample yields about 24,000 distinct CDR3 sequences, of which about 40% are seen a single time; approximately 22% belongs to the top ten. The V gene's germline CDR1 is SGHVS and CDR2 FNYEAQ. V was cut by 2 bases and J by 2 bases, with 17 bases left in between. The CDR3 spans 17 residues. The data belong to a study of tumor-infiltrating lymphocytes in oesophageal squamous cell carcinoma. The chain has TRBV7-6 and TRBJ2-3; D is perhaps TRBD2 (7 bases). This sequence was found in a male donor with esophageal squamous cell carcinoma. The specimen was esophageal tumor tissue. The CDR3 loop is CASSLRSSGTLTDTQYF. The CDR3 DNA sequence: TGTGCCAGCAGCTTAAGGTCCAGCGGGACACTCACAGATACGCAGTATTTT.